This T cell receptor beta chain was retrieved from a study of cytomegalovirus exposure and HLA in healthy donors. V was pared by 0 bases and J by 1 base, with 7 bases between. The CDR3 loop spans 14 amino acids. Germline V gene data show CDR1 as WNHNN and CDR2 as SYGVQD (reference sequence). Produced via immunoSEQ multiplex PCR; TCRdb's table is partial and in-frame only. The table includes about 200,000 clones, roughly 85% detected once. The TCR sequence derives from a woman aged 18-35 years in good health and CMV-seronegative. Sequences were obtained from PBMCs. The rearrangement joins TRBV10-1 to TRBJ2-7; D unresolved. CDR3 protein: CASSESSVSYEQYF. CDR3 nucleotides: TGCGCCAGCAGTGAGTCGTCAGTTTCCTACGAGCAGTACTTC.